What follows are 26 T cell receptor beta chains derived from one specimen sequenced in a study of CD4 T cells in relation to SARS-CoV-2 and coronaviruses. Unexposed donor CD4+ T cells date from 2011-2018, before the COVID-19 pandemic. Using immunoSEQ multiplex PCR, the repertoire was profiled, and TCRdb retains in-frame clones only, with some absent. The profile covers about 68,000 clones, with approximately 95% appearing a single time and under 0.25% taken by the ten largest. Material for sequencing was naive CD4+ T cells from PBMCs. Subset noted: naive CD4+ T cells isolated by negative enrichment. All receptors come from a human donor in good health.

A single count supports this clone. This chain uses TRBV5-4 with TRBJ2-4; no clear D. The CDR3 has 13 residues. The V gene lost 1 base and the J gene lost 7 bases, with 9 bases spanning the gap. Per germline, CDR1 SGHNT and CDR2 YYREEE (reference sequence). The CDR3 loop reads CASSLRSENIQYF. CDR3 DNA: TGTGCCAGCAGCTTGAGGTCGGAGAACATTCAGTACTTC.

The count of this clone is one. The chain has TRBV20-1 and TRBJ2-7, with D possibly called TRBD1 or TRBD2 (5 bases each). The CDR3 spans 11 residues. V was pared by 0 bases and J by 6 bases, with 6 bases between. Per the germline V gene, CDR1 is DFQATT and CDR2 is SNEGSKA (reference sequence). The chain's CDR3 is CSAREGTEQYF. CDR3 bases: TGCAGTGCTAGAGAAGGGACCGAGCAGTACTTC.

J is TRBJ2-2 and V is TRBV14; 14 bases match TRBD2. This CDR3 is built from 18 residues. Looked up from germline, CDR1 is SGHDN and CDR2 is FVKESK. V dropped 3 bases and J dropped 4; count of bases not matched to a gene: 7. CDR3 loop: CASSQTRLAGGITGELFF. CDR3 nucleotides: TGTGCCAGCAGCCAGACTCGACTAGCGGGAGGGATCACCGGGGAGCTGTTTTTT.

The rearrangement joins TRBV18 to TRBJ1-4; a weak D match, TRBD1 (5 bases). The germline gives CDR1 KGHSH, CDR2 LQKENI. This CDR3 spans 15 amino acids. Deletions cut 5 bases from V and 3 bases from J, with 13 bases between. The CDR3 sequence is CASSRAGAANEKLFF. CDR3 nucleotide sequence: TGTGCCAGCTCAAGGGCTGGGGCCGCTAATGAAAAACTGTTTTTT. Combining the CDR3 with reference TRBV18 and TRBJ1-4 gives the whole variable domain NAGVMQNPRHLVRRRGQEARLRCSPMKGHSHVYWYRQLPEEGLKFMVYLQKENIIDESGMPKERFSAEFPKEGPSILRIQQVVRGDSAAYFCASSRAGAANEKLFFGSGTQLSVL.

The chain links TRBV7-3 to TRBJ2-2; TRBD1 aligns across 7 bases. The CDR3 runs 15 residues. Germline V gene lookup returns CDR1 SGHTA and CDR2 FQGTGA. J gave up 2 bases and V 5 bases, and 5 bases lay outside the gene matches. The CDR3 DNA follows: TGTGCCAGCAGCCAACAGGGGACCAACACCGGGGAGCTGTTTTTT. Amino acids: CASSQQGTNTGELFF.

The V gene is TRBV5-6, the J gene TRBJ2-5; D call uncertain. Germline CDR1 SGHDT, CDR2 YYEEEE. This CDR3 contains 12 residues. The V end was cut by 0 bases, the J end by 10 bases, with 10 bases between. The CDR3 bases are TGTGCCAGCAGCTTGGTTTTCTCCCACCAGTACTTC. Translated, it gives CASSLVFSHQYF.

The chain links TRBV19 to TRBJ2-4; D unresolved. Deletions cut 6 bases from V and 6 bases from J, with 27 bases between. This CDR3 has 18 amino acids. The germline V gene has CDR1 LNHDA and CDR2 SQIVND (reference sequence). CDR3 residues: CASSDPGETHPVRNIQYF. DNA for the CDR3: TGTGCCAGTAGCGACCCTGGGGAAACCCACCCAGTTAGAAACATTCAGTACTTC. The variable domain in full, completed from reference TRBV19 and TRBJ2-4, reads DGGITQSPKYLFRKEGQNVTLSCEQNLNHDAMYWYRQDPGQGLRLIYYSQIVNDFQKGDIAEGYSVSREKKESFPLTVTSAQKNPTAFYLCASSDPGETHPVRNIQYFGAGTRLSVL.

The genes are TRBV14 and TRBJ2-7; D gene ambiguous. V lost 7 bases, J lost 0 bases, and 25 bases lay in between. The CDR3 is 18 amino acids. Germline V gives CDR1 SGHDN, CDR2 FVKESK. CDR3 region: CASKKGPSPGWGSYEQYF. For the CDR3, the DNA is TGTGCCAGCAAAAAAGGTCCGAGCCCGGGCTGGGGCTCCTACGAGCAGTACTTC.

The V gene is TRBV30, the J gene TRBJ1-6, with unresolved D. The CDR3 is made up of 15 amino acids. The germline CDR1 and CDR2 sequences are GTSNPN and SVGIG (reference sequence). V lost 4 bases to trimming and J lost 9 bases, with 19 bases between them. In DNA form, the CDR3 reads TGTGCCTGGACCCAAACAAGAGTCTTCGCTTCACCCCTCCACTTT. Its protein is CAWTQTRVFASPLHF.

J is TRBJ2-3 and V is TRBV10-3; D is unresolved. V lost 10 bases and J 6 bases, leaving 11 bases between the germline ends. Germline V gene sequence: CDR1 ENHRY, CDR2 SYGVKD. The CDR3 runs to 11 residues. CDR3 region: CATELGDTQYF. CDR3 in DNA: TGTGCCACCGAGCTTGGGGATACGCAGTATTTT.

This chain joins TRBV7-8 and TRBJ2-3, with unresolved D. V gave up 5 bases and J gave up 5 bases, with 11 bases separating them. Germline CDR1 is SGHVS and CDR2 is FQNEAQ. This CDR3 has 13 amino acids. CDR3 sequence: CASSPLLEDTQYF. In DNA form, the CDR3 reads TGTGCCAGCAGCCCCCTCTTGGAAGATACGCAGTATTTT. Supplemented by reference TRBV7-8 and TRBJ2-3, the full variable domain reads GAGVSQSPRYKVAKRGQDVALRCDPISGHVSLFWYQQALGQGPEFLTYFQNEAQLDKSGLPSDRFFAERPEGSVSTLKIQRTQQEDSAVYLCASSPLLEDTQYFGPGTRLTVL.

The genes are TRBV18 and TRBJ1-2; TRBD1 aligns across 9 bases. The V gene end was trimmed by 6 bases and the J gene end by 3 bases; junction bases not matched to a gene: 5. The CDR3 loop spans 14 amino acids. CDR1 is KGHSH, CDR2 LQKENI, per germline. CDR3 in DNA: TGTGCCAGCTCCGGACAGGGGAGGGACTATGGCTACACCTTC. This encodes CASSGQGRDYGYTF.

This clone was found once. The chain recombines TRBV6-5 with TRBJ1-4; TRBD1 might be the D (5 bases). The length of the CDR3 is 13 residues. Trimming shortened V by 6 bases and J by 8 bases, and 13 bases separated the two germline ends. Germline CDR1 MNHEY, CDR2 SVGAGI. The DNA of the CDR3 is TGTGCCAGCAGCTCCGGGACGGGAGAAAAACTGTTTTTT. The encoded protein is CASSSGTGEKLFF.

This clone was seen only once. The J gene is TRBJ2-3, the V gene TRBV5-1; D ambiguous. With 5 bases removed from V and 5 bases from J, the gap between germline ends came to 18 bases. The CDR3 is 15 residues long. Germline V gene lookup returns CDR1 SGHRS and CDR2 YFSETQ. DNA for the CDR3: TGCGCCAGCAGACCCTTATTAGCCGTTGTAGATACGCAGTATTTT. It specifies CASRPLLAVVDTQYF. The full variable domain, rest sourced from reference TRBV5-1 and TRBJ2-3, is KAGVTQTPRYLIKTRGQQVTLSCSPISGHRSVSWYQQTPGQGLQFLFEYFSETQRNKGNFPGRFSGRQFSNSRSEMNVSTLELGDSALYLCASRPLLAVVDTQYFGPGTRLTVL.

J is TRBJ1-1 and V is TRBV10-3; 10 nucleotides align to TRBD1. Germline CDR1 reads ENHRY; CDR2 reads SYGVKD. CDR3 size: 13 residues. Trimming cost V 7 bases and J 4 bases; bases outside gene matches: 3. Written as DNA, the CDR3 is TGTGCCATCACTGGGGACAGGGGCACTGAAGCTTTCTTT. This gives the protein CAITGDRGTEAFF.

The chain joins TRBV7-2 to TRBJ2-3; perhaps TRBD2 as D (6 bases). Per the germline V gene, CDR1 is SGHTA and CDR2 is FQGNSA. The length of the CDR3 is 15 residues. With 4 bases removed from V and 1 base from J, the gap between germline ends came to 12 bases. CDR3 sequence: CASSSSGTRTDTQYF. CDR3 DNA: TGTGCCAGCAGCTCCTCCGGGACTCGCACAGATACGCAGTATTTT.

The sample holds a few counts of this clone. The CDR3 reads CASSLAPGLAGGPNYEQYF. In DNA, the CDR3 is TGCGCCAGCAGCCTTGCCCCGGGACTAGCGGGAGGGCCGAACTACGAGCAGTACTTC. This chain connects TRBV4-1 to TRBJ2-7; 16 bases are a match to TRBD2. The CDR3 spans 19 residues. Germline CDR1 MGHRA, CDR2 YSYEKL. The trim removed 4 bases at V and 3 bases at J, leaving 12 bases unmatched.

The V and J genes are TRBV24-1 and TRBJ2-2, with D perhaps matching TRBD1 (5 bases). This CDR3 contains 17 residues. V lost 3 bases and J 4 bases, leaving 17 bases between the germline ends. CDR1 is KGHDR and CDR2 is SFDVKD in the germline V gene. The CDR3 is CATSDPTGHPGTGELFF. The CDR3 DNA reads TGTGCCACCAGTGATCCCACAGGACACCCGGGCACCGGGGAGCTGTTTTTT.

The rearrangement links TRBV15 to TRBJ1-5; D possibly corresponds to TRBD1 (5 bases). The CDR3 runs to 16 residues. V gave up 1 base and J gave up 4 bases, with 14 bases separating them. Germline V gene lookup returns CDR1 LNHNV and CDR2 YYDKDF (reference sequence). CDR3: CATSRGGRRINQPQHF. The CDR3 nucleotides read TGTGCCACCAGCAGAGGGGGGAGGCGGATTAATCAGCCCCAGCATTTT. Together with reference TRBV15 and TRBJ1-5, the CDR3 gives the full variable domain: DAMVIQNPRYQVTQFGKPVTLSCSQTLNHNVMYWYQQKSSQAPKLLFHYYDKDFNNEADTPDNFQSRRPNTSFCFLDIRSPGLGDTAMYLCATSRGGRRINQPQHFGDGTRLSIL.

The chain has TRBV4-2 and TRBJ2-7; perhaps TRBD1 as D (5 bases). This CDR3 is 15 amino acids long. V gave up 4 bases and J gave up 0 bases, with 13 bases separating them. CDR1 and CDR2 from the germline V gene are LGHNA and YNFKEQ. CDR3 amino acids: CASSRQTRDSYEQYF. The CDR3 DNA reads as TGTGCCAGCAGCCGCCAGACCAGGGACTCCTACGAGCAGTACTTC.

This clone was counted only a few times. The chain combines TRBV12-3 or TRBV12-4 with TRBJ2-7, with 7 bases lining up with TRBD1. The CDR3 extends over 13 amino acids. V was pared by 5 bases and J by 4 bases, with 5 bases of the junction left unmatched. CDR3 nucleotides: TGTGCCAGCAGTGACGGGACAGCTTACGAGCAGTACTTC. Translation gives CASSDGTAYEQYF.

This clone was found once. Other DNA sequences of this sample code for an identical CDR3. The chain joins TRBV2 to TRBJ1-1; 7 bases map to TRBD1. The CDR3 covers 13 residues. V shed 4 bases and J 5 bases; nucleotides not matched to a gene: 4. Germline assignment: CDR1 SNHLY and CDR2 FYNNEI. The CDR3 bases are TGTGCCAGCAGTGGACAGGGTAATACTGAAGCTTTCTTT. It codes for CASSGQGNTEAFF.

The chain couples TRBV19 to TRBJ1-1; TRBD1 matches 7 bases. CDR1 LNHDA and CDR2 SQIVND come from the germline V gene (reference sequence). With 9 bases clipped from V and 5 bases from J, the junction kept 9 bases outside the gene matches. The CDR3 is 13 amino acids. CDR3 DNA sequence: TGTGCCAGCACCAGACAGGGAGGAACTGAAGCTTTCTTT. As protein: CASTRQGGTEAFF. Supplemented by reference TRBV19 and TRBJ1-1, the full variable domain reads DGGITQSPKYLFRKEGQNVTLSCEQNLNHDAMYWYRQDPGQGLRLIYYSQIVNDFQKGDIAEGYSVSREKKESFPLTVTSAQKNPTAFYLCASTRQGGTEAFFGQGTRLTVV.

The chain joins TRBV5-1 to TRBJ2-6; D unclear. The ends were cut back, 4 bases at V and 0 bases at J, with 5 bases in the middle. Germline assignment: CDR1 SGHRS and CDR2 YFSETQ. This CDR3 contains 14 residues. Written as DNA, the CDR3 is TGCGCCAGCAGCCGAGTCTCTGGGGCCAACGTCCTGACTTTC. This gives the protein CASSRVSGANVLTF.

The CDR3 DNA follows: TGTGCCAGCAGTGGAGGGACCTTCCGGGAAAAACTGTTTTTT. Protein: CASSGGTFREKLFF. The chain links TRBV25-1 to TRBJ1-4; maybe TRBD1 (5 bases). Trimming cost V 4 bases and J 8 bases, with 14 bases left between them. The CDR3 spans 14 residues. Germline V gene data show CDR1 as MGHDK and CDR2 as SYGVNS.

This chain links TRBV19 with TRBJ2-2; TRBD1 aligns across 9 bases. This CDR3 comprises 20 residues. V was clipped by 0 bases and J by 2 bases; unmatched bases: 13. CDR1 LNHDA and CDR2 SQIVND come from the germline V gene (reference sequence). CDR3 amino acids: CASSIDPTGTGLPNTGELFF. CDR3 coding DNA: TGTGCCAGTAGTATAGATCCCACCGGGACAGGGCTCCCCAACACCGGGGAGCTGTTTTTT.